The 8 T cell receptor beta chains below were found in one sample sequenced in a study of metastatic and nonmetastatic thyroid tumors. TCRdb recomputed clones from the PCR reads via MiXCR. This sample carries about 14,000 clones, less than 15% of them seen once, and the ten largest clones take roughly 15%. Among the patients, none had received any treatment before thyroid surgery. Sequencing was performed on blood. Receptors originate from a female donor with papillary thyroid cancer or a benign thyroid nodule (not recorded which). Some clones in this sample may be carry-over from other donors' samples.

This clone has a handful of counts. The chain links TRBV10-3 to TRBJ1-2; 8 positions match TRBD1. The CDR3 covers 13 residues. From germline, CDR1 is ENHRY and CDR2 SYGVKD. After removal of 0 bases from V and 8 bases from J, the junction contained 2 bases not matched to a gene. CDR3 region: CAISESGQVGYTF. DNA of the CDR3: TGTGCCATCAGTGAGTCGGGACAGGTGGGCTACACCTTC.

There are many counts of this clone. The V call is TRBV5-4, the J call TRBJ1-1; D is possibly TRBD1 (6 bases). CDR3 length equals 16 residues. In germline, CDR1 is SGHNT, CDR2 YYREEE (reference sequence). The V and J ends lost 4 bases and 2 bases respectively, with 18 bases between them. The CDR3 is CASSSLLGAGNTEAFF. CDR3 nucleotide sequence: TGTGCCAGCAGCAGTCTATTGGGGGCAGGAAACACTGAAGCTTTCTTT.

The genes are TRBV18 and TRBJ2-1, with D perhaps TRBD1 (5 bases). The ends were cut back, 2 bases at V and 2 bases at J, with 13 bases in the middle. Germline CDR1 reads KGHSH; CDR2 reads LQKENI. CDR3 length: 16 residues. The CDR3 region has the DNA TGTGCCAGCTCACCAAAAGACAGCCATACCTACAATGAGCAGTTCTTC. This codes for CASSPKDSHTYNEQFF.

In the case of this clone: At one end, the junction sequence differs from germline, possibly due to a read error. The V call is TRBV28, the J call TRBJ1-5; D is unresolved. Germline CDR1 and CDR2: MDHEN and SYDVKM. This CDR3 region has 13 residues. In DNA form, the CDR3 reads TGTGCCAGCTGCCCACCATTCAATCAGCCCCGGCATTTT. The encoded protein is CASCPPFNQPRHF.

This clone has only a few counts. The chain links TRBV12-3 or TRBV12-4 to TRBJ2-2; 7 bases are shared with TRBD2. With V trimmed by 3 bases and J by 5 bases, 3 bases remained unmatched. The CDR3 is 14 residues long. CDR3 region: CASSFAGGTGELFF. The CDR3 DNA is TGTGCCAGCAGTTTTGCCGGGGGGACCGGGGAGCTGTTTTTT.

This clone was observed at least ten times. J is TRBJ1-1 and V is TRBV19; D is ambiguous. Germline V gene sequence: CDR1 LNHDA, CDR2 SQIVND (reference sequence). V was cut by 5 bases and J by 5 bases, with 9 bases left in between. The CDR3 has 12 amino acids. The CDR3 protein is CASSAWGTEAFF. As DNA, the CDR3 is TGTGCCAGTAGTGCCTGGGGAACTGAAGCTTTCTTT.

There are many counts of this clone. This chain links TRBV20-1 with TRBJ1-5; TRBD1 agrees at 7 bases. CDR3 length equals 14 residues. J lost 5 bases, V lost 3 bases, and 7 bases had no gene match. In germline, CDR1 is DFQATT, CDR2 SNEGSKA (reference sequence). The CDR3 sequence is CSARRTGGHQPQHF. Written as DNA, the CDR3 is TGCAGTGCTAGGCGGACAGGTGGGCATCAGCCCCAGCATTTT.

This clone is medium-sized. The CDR3 protein is CASRSGQPWDYEQYF. Here the CDR3 DNA reads TGTGCCAGCAGGTCGGGACAGCCCTGGGACTACGAGCAGTACTTC. The chain has TRBV6-1 and TRBJ2-7, with 7 bases fitting TRBD1. This CDR3 comprises 15 residues. Germline V gene data show CDR1 as MNHNS and CDR2 as SASEGT. V lost 6 bases, J lost 3 bases, and 11 bases stayed unmatched.